These T cell receptor beta chains were read from a single sample in a study of control samples from healthy donors and cancer patients. Sequenced by immunoSEQ multiplex PCR; TCRdb stores in-frame clones only, minus some. Of 130,000 to 150,000 clones listed, roughly 94% were seen once; the top ten hold approximately 15%. Sequences were obtained from PBMCs. These receptors were taken from a man in his 60s with colorectal cancer. The CDR3 runs from the conserved cysteine through the conserved F or W. The order of the fields is V gene, clone size, J gene, D gene, CDR3 DNA, CDR3 protein. D genes are given only for firm matches. The size field is filled for only some rows; it gives once, few, many or a size class.

v_call: TRBV6-5
clone_size: -
j_call: TRBJ2-7
d_call: TRBD1
cdr3_nt: TGTGCCAGCAGTAGGACAGGGGGCCTGTACGAGCAGTACTTC
cdr3_aa: CASSRTGGLYEQYF

v_call: TRBV4-1
clone_size: -
j_call: TRBJ1-2
d_call: -
cdr3_nt: TGCGCCAGCAGCCAAGATCGGCGCGGCCCACTCAGGGGCTACACCTTC
cdr3_aa: CASSQDRRGPLRGYTF

v_call: TRBV2
clone_size: -
j_call: TRBJ2-2
d_call: -
cdr3_nt: TGTGCCAGCAGTGAACAAAACACCGGGGAGCTGTTTTTT
cdr3_aa: CASSEQNTGELFF

v_call: TRBV6-1
clone_size: -
j_call: TRBJ1-2
d_call: -
cdr3_nt: TGTGCCAGCAGTGAAGCGGTGGGCAGGGCGGGCTACACCTTC
cdr3_aa: CASSEAVGRAGYTF

v_call: TRBV7-2
clone_size: -
j_call: TRBJ1-1
d_call: -
cdr3_nt: TGTGCCAGCAGCCCCCGCTGGGGGGACACTGAAGCTTTCTTT
cdr3_aa: CASSPRWGDTEAFF

v_call: TRBV19
clone_size: -
j_call: TRBJ2-3
d_call: TRBD1
cdr3_nt: TGTGCCAGTAGCATCGGGCAGGGGGGCACAGATACGCAGTATTTT
cdr3_aa: CASSIGQGGTDTQYF

v_call: TRBV11-1
clone_size: -
j_call: TRBJ2-2
d_call: TRBD1
cdr3_nt: TGTGCCAGCAGCTGGACAGGGCCGAACACCGGGGAGCTGTTTTTT
cdr3_aa: CASSWTGPNTGELFF

v_call: TRBV4-1
clone_size: -
j_call: TRBJ2-5
d_call: -
cdr3_nt: TGCGCCAGCAGCCGCATCCGGGGGCCCCAAGAGACCCAGTACTTC
cdr3_aa: CASSRIRGPQETQYF

v_call: TRBV28
clone_size: -
j_call: TRBJ2-1
d_call: -
cdr3_nt: TGTGCCAGCAGTCTTCCTACCAGCGGGCCTGATGAGCAGTTCTTC
cdr3_aa: CASSLPTSGPDEQFF

v_call: TRBV10-2
clone_size: -
j_call: TRBJ2-4
d_call: TRBD2
cdr3_nt: TGCGCCAGCAGTGAGCGGGGGGGGAGGTACATTCAGTACTTC
cdr3_aa: CASSERGGRYIQYF

v_call: TRBV6-5
clone_size: -
j_call: TRBJ2-1
d_call: -
cdr3_nt: TGTGCCAGCAGTATCTACAATGAGCAGTTCTTC
cdr3_aa: CASSIYNEQFF

v_call: TRBV29-1
clone_size: -
j_call: TRBJ2-7
d_call: -
cdr3_nt: TGCAGCGTGGGGCAGGGGCCTAGCTCCTACGAGCAGTACTTC
cdr3_aa: CSVGQGPSSYEQYF

v_call: TRBV27
clone_size: once
j_call: TRBJ1-2
d_call: TRBD1
cdr3_nt: TGTGCCAGCAGGGCCAGGGGGATATATGGCTACACCTTC
cdr3_aa: CASRARGIYGYTF

v_call: TRBV23-1
clone_size: -
j_call: TRBJ2-7
d_call: TRBD2
cdr3_nt: TGCGCCAGCAGTCACCTGACTAGCGGGGGAATATCAGAAACCTACGAGCAGTACTTC
cdr3_aa: CASSHLTSGGISETYEQYF

v_call: TRBV2
clone_size: -
j_call: TRBJ2-2
d_call: TRBD1
cdr3_nt: TGTGCCAGCAGACCCCGGACAGGGGTTCTCGGGGAGCTGTTTTTT
cdr3_aa: CASRPRTGVLGELFF

v_call: TRBV19
clone_size: -
j_call: TRBJ1-5
d_call: -
cdr3_nt: TGTGCCAGTAGGGGGGTAGCCGGCAATCAGCCCCAGCATTTT
cdr3_aa: CASRGVAGNQPQHF

v_call: TRBV11-3
clone_size: -
j_call: TRBJ2-7
d_call: TRBD1
cdr3_nt: TGTGCCAGCAGCTCCGGACAGGGAACCTACGAGCAGTACTTC
cdr3_aa: CASSSGQGTYEQYF

v_call: TRBV6-2/TRBV6-3
clone_size: -
j_call: TRBJ2-2
d_call: -
cdr3_nt: TGTGCCAGCAGTTACTCGCCAGCCGGGGAGCTGTTTTTT
cdr3_aa: CASSYSPAGELFF

v_call: TRBV12-3/TRBV12-4
clone_size: -
j_call: TRBJ1-2
d_call: TRBD1
cdr3_nt: TGTGCCAGCAGTCAGGGGGAGTTGGGCTACACCTTC
cdr3_aa: CASSQGELGYTF

v_call: TRBV30
clone_size: -
j_call: TRBJ1-4
d_call: -
cdr3_nt: TGTGCCTGGAGCACCGGTGAAAAACTGTTTTTT
cdr3_aa: CAWSTGEKLFF

v_call: TRBV2
clone_size: -
j_call: TRBJ1-2
d_call: -
cdr3_nt: TGTGCCAGCAGTGACACTAACTATGGCTACACCTTC
cdr3_aa: CASSDTNYGYTF

v_call: TRBV5-4
clone_size: -
j_call: TRBJ2-2
d_call: TRBD2
cdr3_nt: TGTGCCAGCAGCTTGGCACGGGGGGTTGCCGGGGAGCTGTTTTTT
cdr3_aa: CASSLARGVAGELFF

v_call: TRBV19
clone_size: -
j_call: TRBJ2-5
d_call: -
cdr3_nt: TGTGCCAGTAGTATACTTGGGGGAGGCGAGACCCAGTACTTC
cdr3_aa: CASSILGGGETQYF

v_call: TRBV7-2
clone_size: -
j_call: TRBJ2-3
d_call: -
cdr3_nt: TGTGCCAGCAGCTTAGATACGGGGCCCGGCACAGATACGCAGTATTTT
cdr3_aa: CASSLDTGPGTDTQYF

v_call: TRBV27
clone_size: -
j_call: TRBJ2-3
d_call: -
cdr3_nt: TGTGCCACCTCCAGCACAGATACGCAGTATTTT
cdr3_aa: CATSSTDTQYF

v_call: TRBV7-6
clone_size: -
j_call: TRBJ2-7
d_call: -
cdr3_nt: TGTGCCAGCAGCTCCGGACGGAGCTCCTACGAGCAGTACTTC
cdr3_aa: CASSSGRSSYEQYF

v_call: TRBV5-4
clone_size: -
j_call: TRBJ1-2
d_call: TRBD1
cdr3_nt: TGTGCCAGCAGCTTGGTACAGGGGGCGGATTATGGCTACACCTTC
cdr3_aa: CASSLVQGADYGYTF

v_call: TRBV6-5
clone_size: -
j_call: TRBJ1-4
d_call: TRBD1
cdr3_nt: TGTGCCAGCAGTTACGGAGGGGGCCTGTTCCATGAAAAACTGTTTTTT
cdr3_aa: CASSYGGGLFHEKLFF

v_call: TRBV29-1
clone_size: -
j_call: TRBJ1-5
d_call: -
cdr3_nt: TGCAGCGTTGAGGTGGCAGGCGGCAATCAGCCCCAGCATTTT
cdr3_aa: CSVEVAGGNQPQHF

v_call: TRBV18
clone_size: -
j_call: TRBJ2-5
d_call: -
cdr3_nt: TGTGCCAGCTCACCGGGTAGGGCAGAGACCCAGTACTTC
cdr3_aa: CASSPGRAETQYF

v_call: TRBV5-5
clone_size: -
j_call: TRBJ1-2
d_call: -
cdr3_nt: TGTGCCAGCAGCTTGGTCAATGGGGGCTACACCTTC
cdr3_aa: CASSLVNGGYTF

v_call: TRBV10-3
clone_size: -
j_call: TRBJ1-2
d_call: -
cdr3_nt: TGTGCCATCAGTGACTCCCTAAGGGGGTGGGCCTATGGCTACACCTTC
cdr3_aa: CAISDSLRGWAYGYTF

v_call: TRBV5-1
clone_size: -
j_call: TRBJ2-1
d_call: TRBD2
cdr3_nt: TGCGCCAGCAGCCCCGGACTAGCGGGGGACAATGAGCAGTTCTTC
cdr3_aa: CASSPGLAGDNEQFF

v_call: TRBV2
clone_size: -
j_call: TRBJ1-3
d_call: -
cdr3_nt: TGTGCCAGCAGCGACCCGGGCGCGGGGGGTCGAAACACCATATATTTT
cdr3_aa: CASSDPGAGGRNTIYF

v_call: TRBV5-1
clone_size: -
j_call: TRBJ2-1
d_call: -
cdr3_nt: TGCGCCAGCAGCTTGGATAGGATCCACAATGAGCAGTTCTTC
cdr3_aa: CASSLDRIHNEQFF

v_call: TRBV6-1
clone_size: -
j_call: TRBJ2-7
d_call: -
cdr3_nt: TGTGCCAGCAGTGATTCTGGGCCGCCCTACGAGCAGTACTTC
cdr3_aa: CASSDSGPPYEQYF

v_call: TRBV10-3
clone_size: -
j_call: TRBJ1-4
d_call: TRBD1
cdr3_nt: TGTGCCATCAGTGAGTCGAGACAGGGGGGCGAAAAACTGTTTTTT
cdr3_aa: CAISESRQGGEKLFF

v_call: TRBV15
clone_size: -
j_call: TRBJ1-1
d_call: -
cdr3_nt: TGTGCCACCAGCAGTCTCCCAGAAGGGCCCACTGAAGCTTTCTTT
cdr3_aa: CATSSLPEGPTEAFF

v_call: TRBV3-1/TRBV3-2
clone_size: -
j_call: TRBJ2-5
d_call: -
cdr3_nt: TGTGCCAGCAGGCAACAAGAGACCCAGTACTTC
cdr3_aa: CASRQQETQYF

v_call: TRBV6-6
clone_size: once
j_call: TRBJ1-5
d_call: TRBD1
cdr3_nt: TGTGCCAGCAGTTACGCCCGGGACAGGGGTATTCAGCCCCAGCATTTT
cdr3_aa: CASSYARDRGIQPQHF

v_call: TRBV19
clone_size: -
j_call: TRBJ1-5
d_call: -
cdr3_nt: TGTGCCAGTAGTATAATTCGGACGACGGATAGCAATCAGCCCCAGCATTTT
cdr3_aa: CASSIIRTTDSNQPQHF

v_call: TRBV29-1
clone_size: -
j_call: TRBJ2-7
d_call: -
cdr3_nt: TGCAGCGTTGTGACACACTCGGGTGAGCAGTACTTC
cdr3_aa: CSVVTHSGEQYF

v_call: TRBV11-2
clone_size: -
j_call: TRBJ2-1
d_call: TRBD2
cdr3_nt: TGTGCCAGCAGCACTAGCGGCGGCTCCTACAATGAGCAGTTCTTC
cdr3_aa: CASSTSGGSYNEQFF

v_call: TRBV5-1
clone_size: -
j_call: TRBJ2-2
d_call: -
cdr3_nt: TGCGCCAGCAGCTTGACTCCGGGACAGAACACCGGGGAGCTGTTTTTT
cdr3_aa: CASSLTPGQNTGELFF

v_call: TRBV4-1
clone_size: -
j_call: TRBJ1-6
d_call: -
cdr3_nt: TGCGCCAGCAGCCAAGATCAGTGGTTATCCTATAATTCACCCCTCCACTTT
cdr3_aa: CASSQDQWLSYNSPLHF

v_call: TRBV5-1
clone_size: -
j_call: TRBJ1-4
d_call: -
cdr3_nt: TGCGCCAGCAGCTTGGCGGTATCCGCAACTAATGAAAAACTGTTTTTT
cdr3_aa: CASSLAVSATNEKLFF